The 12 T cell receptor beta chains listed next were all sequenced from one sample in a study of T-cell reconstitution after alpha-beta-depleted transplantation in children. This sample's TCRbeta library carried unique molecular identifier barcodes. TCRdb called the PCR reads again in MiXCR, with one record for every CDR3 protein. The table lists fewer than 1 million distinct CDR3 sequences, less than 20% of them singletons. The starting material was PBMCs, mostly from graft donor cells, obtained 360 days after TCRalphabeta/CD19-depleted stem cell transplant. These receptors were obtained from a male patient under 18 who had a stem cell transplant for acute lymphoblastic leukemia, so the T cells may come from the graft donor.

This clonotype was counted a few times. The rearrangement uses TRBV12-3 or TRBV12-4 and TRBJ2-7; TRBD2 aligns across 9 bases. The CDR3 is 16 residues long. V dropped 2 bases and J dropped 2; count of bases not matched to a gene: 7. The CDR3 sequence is CASSLLEASGTYEQYF. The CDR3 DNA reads TGTGCCAGCAGTTTACTCGAGGCTAGCGGGACCTACGAGCAGTACTTC.

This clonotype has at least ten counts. The CDR3: CSARERSGGPETQYF. For the CDR3, the DNA is TGCAGTGCTAGAGAGCGTAGCGGGGGGCCAGAGACCCAGTACTTC. This chain uses TRBV20-1 with TRBJ2-5; 10 nucleotides match TRBD2. Unmatched junction bases numbered 5, after V lost 0 bases and J lost 4 bases. CDR1 and CDR2 (germline): DFQATT, SNEGSKA (reference sequence). This CDR3 contains 15 residues.

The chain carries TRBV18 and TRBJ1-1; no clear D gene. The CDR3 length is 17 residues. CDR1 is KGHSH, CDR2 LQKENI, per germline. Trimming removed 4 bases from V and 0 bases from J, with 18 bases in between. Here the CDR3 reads CASSQWAGSGLNTEAFF. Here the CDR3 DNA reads TGTGCCAGCTCACAATGGGCCGGGTCCGGGTTGAACACTGAAGCTTTCTTT.

CDR3 DNA sequence: TGTGCCAGCACCCATCTAGCGGAGTTCACAGATACGCAGTATTTT. Translated: CASTHLAEFTDTQYF. The chain carries TRBV12-3 or TRBV12-4 and TRBJ2-3; 7 nucleotides agree with TRBD2. CDR3 length equals 15 residues. Unmatched junction bases numbered 9, after V lost 7 bases and J lost 2 bases.

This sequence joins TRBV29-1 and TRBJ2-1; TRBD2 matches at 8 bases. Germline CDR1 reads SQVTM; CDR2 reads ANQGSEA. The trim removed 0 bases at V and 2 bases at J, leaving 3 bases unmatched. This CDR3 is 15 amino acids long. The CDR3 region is CSVEDMREAYNEQFF. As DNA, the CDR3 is TGCAGCGTTGAAGATATGCGGGAGGCCTACAATGAGCAGTTCTTC.

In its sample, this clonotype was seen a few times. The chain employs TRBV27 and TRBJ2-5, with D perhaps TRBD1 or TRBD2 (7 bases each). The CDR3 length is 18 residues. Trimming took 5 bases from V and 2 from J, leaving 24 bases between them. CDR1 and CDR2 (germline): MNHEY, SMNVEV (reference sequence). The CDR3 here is CASSPRGLLWDRQETQYF. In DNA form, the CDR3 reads TGTGCCAGCAGTCCCCGGGGACTACTCTGGGACAGACAAGAGACCCAGTACTTC.

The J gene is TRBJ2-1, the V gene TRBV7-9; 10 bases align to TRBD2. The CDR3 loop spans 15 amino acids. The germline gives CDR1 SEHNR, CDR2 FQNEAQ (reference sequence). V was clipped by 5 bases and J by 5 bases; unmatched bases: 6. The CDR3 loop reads CASSPSSGGNNEQFF. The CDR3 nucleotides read TGTGCCAGCAGCCCCTCTAGCGGGGGAAACAATGAGCAGTTCTTC.

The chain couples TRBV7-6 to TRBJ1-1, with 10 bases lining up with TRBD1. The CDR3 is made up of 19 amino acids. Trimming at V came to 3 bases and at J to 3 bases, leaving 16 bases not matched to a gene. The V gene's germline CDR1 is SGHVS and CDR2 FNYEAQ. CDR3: CASSFPPGGQGRGDTEAFF. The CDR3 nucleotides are TGTGCCAGCAGCTTTCCCCCCGGGGGACAGGGGAGAGGGGACACTGAAGCTTTCTTT.

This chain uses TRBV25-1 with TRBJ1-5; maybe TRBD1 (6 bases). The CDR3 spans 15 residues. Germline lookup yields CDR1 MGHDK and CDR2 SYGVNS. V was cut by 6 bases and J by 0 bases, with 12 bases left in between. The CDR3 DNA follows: TGTGCCAGCAGCGAGAGGGGGTCTAGCAATCAGCCCCAGCATTTT. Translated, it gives CASSERGSSNQPQHF.

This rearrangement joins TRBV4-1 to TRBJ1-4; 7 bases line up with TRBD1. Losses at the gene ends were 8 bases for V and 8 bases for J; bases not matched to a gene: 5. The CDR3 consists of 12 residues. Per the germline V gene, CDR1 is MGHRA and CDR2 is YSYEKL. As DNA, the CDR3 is TGCGCCAGCGGACAGGTGCTAGAAAAACTGTTTTTT. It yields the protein CASGQVLEKLFF.

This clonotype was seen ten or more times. The CDR3 sequence: CASSPMGLITQYF. CDR3 DNA sequence: TGTGCCAGCAGTCCTATGGGACTAATTACGCAGTATTTT. This chain joins TRBV12-3 or TRBV12-4 and TRBJ2-3; 7 nucleotides line up with TRBD2. The trim removed 5 bases at V and 8 bases at J, leaving 7 bases unmatched. This CDR3 contains 13 residues.

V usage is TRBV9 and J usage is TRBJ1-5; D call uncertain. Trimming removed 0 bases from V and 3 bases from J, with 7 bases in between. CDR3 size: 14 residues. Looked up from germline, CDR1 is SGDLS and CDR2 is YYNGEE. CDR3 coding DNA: TGTGCCAGCAGCGTAGAAAGGGACAATCAGCCCCAGCATTTT. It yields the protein CASSVERDNQPQHF. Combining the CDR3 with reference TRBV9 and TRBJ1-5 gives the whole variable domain DSGVTQTPKHLITATGQRVTLRCSPRSGDLSVYWYQQSLDQGLQFLIQYYNGEERAKGNILERFSAQQFPDLHSELNLSSLELGDSALYFCASSVERDNQPQHFGDGTRLSIL.